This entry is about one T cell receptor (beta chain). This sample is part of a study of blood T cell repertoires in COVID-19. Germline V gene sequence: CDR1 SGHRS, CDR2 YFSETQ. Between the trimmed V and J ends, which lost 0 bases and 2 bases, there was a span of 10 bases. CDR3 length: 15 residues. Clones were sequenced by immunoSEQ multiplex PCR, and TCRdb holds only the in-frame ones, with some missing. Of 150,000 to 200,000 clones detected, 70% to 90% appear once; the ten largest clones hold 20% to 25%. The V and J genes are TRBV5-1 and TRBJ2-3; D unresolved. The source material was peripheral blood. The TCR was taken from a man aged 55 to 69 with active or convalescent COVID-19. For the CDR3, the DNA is TGCGCCAGCAGCTTGGCCGCAGGATTCACAGATACGCAGTATTTT. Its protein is CASSLAAGFTDTQYF.